What follows are 9 T cell receptor beta chains derived from one specimen sequenced in a study of T-cell reconstitution after alpha-beta-depleted transplantation in children. The TCRbeta library was prepared with unique molecular identifiers. TCRdb used MiXCR to reprocess the PCR reads, holding one entry per CDR3 protein. The sample contains around 450,000 distinct CDR3 sequences, 10% of which appear only once. Material: PBMCs, obtained before TCRalphabeta/CD19-depleted stem cell transplant. The receptors stem from a child aged 2 to 10 with inherited bone marrow failure, due to receive a stem cell transplant.

This clonotype came up many times. V gene TRBV12-3 or TRBV12-4 combines with J gene TRBJ2-3; 13 positions agree with TRBD2. Unmatched junction bases numbered 1, after V lost 2 bases and J lost 5 bases. This CDR3 region has 15 residues. The chain's CDR3 is CASSLTSGREDTQYF. The CDR3 region has the DNA TGTGCCAGCAGTTTAACTAGCGGGAGGGAAGATACGCAGTATTTT.

This clonotype was seen repeatedly, ten times or more. The chain combines TRBV7-6 with TRBJ2-1, with D possibly matching TRBD1 (5 bases). The CDR3 length is 13 residues. Germline CDR1 and CDR2: SGHVS and FNYEAQ. Trimming removed 8 bases at V and 0 bases at J, with 8 bases between. DNA for the CDR3: TGTGCCAGCCAGGGATACTCCTACAATGAGCAGTTCTTC. Its protein is CASQGYSYNEQFF.

This clonotype was counted ten times or more. V usage is TRBV5-1 and J usage is TRBJ2-2, with 9 bases aligning to TRBD1. With V trimmed by 4 bases and J by 3 bases, 10 bases remained unmatched. The CDR3 is made up of 17 amino acids. Germline loops: CDR1 SGHRS, CDR2 YFSETQ. The CDR3 DNA follows: TGCGCCAGCAGCCAAGTTCCCGGGACAGGGCACACCGGGGAGCTGTTTTTT. This sequence encodes CASSQVPGTGHTGELFF.

This clonotype has a count of ten or more. The chain has TRBV4-1 and TRBJ1-2; tentatively, D is TRBD1 (6 bases). Germline-derived CDR1 and CDR2 are MGHRA and YSYEKL. The CDR3 runs 21 residues. V was clipped by 1 base and J by 2 bases, with 29 bases between them. CDR3 bases: TGCGCCAGCAGCCAAGGAACGGGAAGGGGGTCGACACGGACACTAAACTATGGCTACACCTTC. Protein: CASSQGTGRGSTRTLNYGYTF.

The chain uses TRBV10-3 and TRBJ2-7, with D maybe TRBD1 (6 bases). Trimming left V 1 base short and J 0 bases short, with 7 bases between. Germline V CDR1 and CDR2: ENHRY, SYGVKD. CDR3 length: 14 residues. CDR3 region: CAISELGGSYEQYF. The CDR3 DNA follows: TGTGCCATCAGTGAGTTAGGGGGCTCCTACGAGCAGTACTTC.

This clonotype was found a few times. In nucleotides, the CDR3 is TGTGCCAGCAGCGGGATATTGGTCCACGAGCAGTACTTC. This sequence encodes CASSGILVHEQYF. The V gene is TRBV7-9, the J gene TRBJ2-7; no clear D. This CDR3 spans 13 amino acids. V lost 5 bases and J 5 bases, leaving 13 bases between the germline ends. Germline V gene lookup returns CDR1 SEHNR and CDR2 FQNEAQ (reference sequence).

This clonotype was observed at least ten times. V is TRBV7-9 and J is TRBJ2-3; TRBD1 matches 11 bases. V lost 5 bases to trimming and J lost 4 bases; unmatched junction nucleotides: 5. CDR3 length: 15 amino acids. Looked up from germline, CDR1 is SEHNR and CDR2 is FQNEAQ (reference sequence). CDR3 sequence (DNA): TGTGCCAGCAGCCTCGGGACAGGGGGACCAGATACGCAGTATTTT. Protein sequence: CASSLGTGGPDTQYF.

This clonotype was observed at least ten times. The chain has TRBV4-3 and TRBJ2-1, with TRBD1 identical over 7 bases. Germline V CDR1 and CDR2: LGHNA, YSLEER. The CDR3 length is 17 residues. J gave up 8 bases and V 0 bases, and 13 bases lay outside the gene matches. The CDR3 DNA is TGCGCCAGCAGCCAAGATCGGCAGGGGGTCCGAATTGATGAGCAGTTCTTC. Its protein is CASSQDRQGVRIDEQFF.

This clonotype was seen a few times. The chain couples TRBV20-1 to TRBJ2-1; D gene uncertain. V lost 3 bases, J lost 10 bases, and 10 bases lay in between. Per germline, CDR1 DFQATT and CDR2 SNEGSKA (reference sequence). The length of the CDR3 is 11 residues. Written as DNA, the CDR3 is TGCAGTGCTAGTGAGTTCCGGGAGCAGTTCTTC. The encoded protein is CSASEFREQFF.